The rows below give T cell receptor beta chains drawn from one sample of a study of blood T cells in healthy people across ages. TCRdb independently ran MiXCR on the 5' RACE reads; one entry per CDR3 protein. This sample has about a million distinct CDR3 sequences, with roughly half found just once. Sequencing input: blood. Receptor source: a woman aged 60-75 years in good health. Both conserved end residues are part of each CDR3. The order of the fields is J gene, V gene, clone size, D gene, CDR3 protein, CDR3 DNA. D genes are given only for firm matches. Clone size, where shown, is once, few, many, or a class for clones that have expanded.

J gene: TRBJ1-4
V gene: TRBV7-2
clone size: -
D gene: -
CDR3 protein: CASSSYNDEKLFF
CDR3 DNA: TGTGCCAGCAGCTCATACAATGATGAAAAACTGTTTTTT

J gene: TRBJ2-3
V gene: TRBV7-2
clone size: -
D gene: -
CDR3 protein: CASSLSSGTDTQYF
CDR3 DNA: TGCGCCAGCAGCTTATCCTCGGGCACAGATACGCAGTATTTT

J gene: TRBJ2-3
V gene: TRBV7-9
clone size: -
D gene: TRBD1
CDR3 protein: CASSNPSGTGGTDTQYF
CDR3 DNA: TGTGCCAGCAGCAACCCCTCCGGGACAGGGGGCACAGATACGCAGTATTTT

J gene: TRBJ2-5
V gene: TRBV6-6
clone size: -
D gene: -
CDR3 protein: CASNVGGETQYF
CDR3 DNA: TGTGCCAGCAACGTTGGAGGGGAGACCCAGTACTTC

J gene: TRBJ1-2
V gene: TRBV2
clone size: -
D gene: TRBD1
CDR3 protein: CASTEVDRGAYGYTF
CDR3 DNA: TGTGCCAGCACCGAGGTGGACAGGGGGGCTTATGGCTACACCTTC

J gene: TRBJ1-1
V gene: TRBV29-1
clone size: -
D gene: -
CDR3 protein: CSVEGVTAEAFF
CDR3 DNA: TGCAGCGTTGAAGGGGTGACAGCGGAAGCTTTCTTT

J gene: TRBJ1-1
V gene: TRBV6-5
clone size: -
D gene: -
CDR3 protein: CASSYSWETEAFF
CDR3 DNA: TGTGCCAGCAGTTACTCGTGGGAAACTGAAGCTTTCTTT

J gene: TRBJ2-3
V gene: TRBV3-1
clone size: many
D gene: TRBD2
CDR3 protein: CASSQLSGRGTDTQYF
CDR3 DNA: TGTGCCAGCAGCCAACTGAGCGGGAGAGGGACAGATACGCAGTATTTT

J gene: TRBJ2-3
V gene: TRBV25-1
clone size: -
D gene: -
CDR3 protein: CASSDLGDTQYF
CDR3 DNA: TGTGCCAGCAGTGACTTGGGAGATACGCAGTATTTT

J gene: TRBJ2-3
V gene: TRBV20-1
clone size: once
D gene: TRBD2
CDR3 protein: CSARDWREVEDTQYF
CDR3 DNA: TGCAGTGCTAGAGATTGGCGGGAGGTGGAAGATACGCAGTATTTT

J gene: TRBJ2-1
V gene: TRBV20-1
clone size: -
D gene: TRBD2
CDR3 protein: CSASLAVGSYEQFF
CDR3 DNA: TGCAGTGCCTCACTAGCGGTGGGCTCCTATGAGCAGTTCTTC

J gene: TRBJ2-1
V gene: TRBV3-1
clone size: few
D gene: TRBD2
CDR3 protein: CASRPHQLASNEQFF
CDR3 DNA: TGTGCCAGCAGACCTCACCAACTAGCGAGCAATGAGCAGTTCTTC

J gene: TRBJ2-3
V gene: TRBV28
clone size: -
D gene: TRBD2
CDR3 protein: CASNPPGTKILDTQYF
CDR3 DNA: TGTGCCAGCAACCCTCCTGGGACTAAGATTTTAGATACGCAGTATTTT

J gene: TRBJ2-7
V gene: TRBV12-3/TRBV12-4
clone size: few
D gene: -
CDR3 protein: CASSPPGKTYEQYF
CDR3 DNA: TGTGCCAGCAGCCCCCCGGGGAAAACCTACGAGCAGTACTTC

J gene: TRBJ2-7
V gene: TRBV27
clone size: -
D gene: TRBD1
CDR3 protein: CASSQLDRVREQYF
CDR3 DNA: TGTGCCAGCAGCCAACTCGACAGGGTACGGGAGCAGTACTTC